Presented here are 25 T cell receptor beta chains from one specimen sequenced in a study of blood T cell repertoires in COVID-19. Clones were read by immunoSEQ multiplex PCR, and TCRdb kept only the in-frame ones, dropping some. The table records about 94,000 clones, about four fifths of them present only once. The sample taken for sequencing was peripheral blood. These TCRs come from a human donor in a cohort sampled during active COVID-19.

The CDR3 sequence is CASSTTGAGNTIYF. The CDR3 nucleotides read TGTGCCAGCAGCACCACAGGGGCTGGAAACACCATATATTTT. The chain carries TRBV6-5 and TRBJ1-3; TRBD1 aligns across 7 bases. V was pared by 6 bases and J by 2 bases, with 4 bases of the junction left unmatched. Germline V lookup: CDR1 MNHEY, CDR2 SVGAGI. The CDR3 runs to 14 residues.

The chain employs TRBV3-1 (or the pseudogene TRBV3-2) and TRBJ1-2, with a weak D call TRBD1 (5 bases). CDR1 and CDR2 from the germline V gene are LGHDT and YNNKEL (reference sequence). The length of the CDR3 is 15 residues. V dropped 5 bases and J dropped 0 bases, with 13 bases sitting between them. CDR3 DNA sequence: TGTGCCAGCAGCGCGGGACGGATCACTAACTATGGCTACACCTTC. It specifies CASSAGRITNYGYTF.

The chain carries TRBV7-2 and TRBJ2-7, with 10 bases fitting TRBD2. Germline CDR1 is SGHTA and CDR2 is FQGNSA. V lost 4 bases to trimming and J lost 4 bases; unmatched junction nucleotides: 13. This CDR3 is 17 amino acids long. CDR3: CASSSFLTTSGAYEQYF. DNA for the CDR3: TGTGCCAGCAGCTCCTTCCTAACTACTAGCGGGGCTTACGAGCAGTACTTC.

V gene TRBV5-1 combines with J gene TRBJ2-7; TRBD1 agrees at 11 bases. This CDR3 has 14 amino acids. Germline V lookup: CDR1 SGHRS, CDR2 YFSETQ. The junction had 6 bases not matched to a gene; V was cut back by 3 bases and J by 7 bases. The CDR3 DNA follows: TGCGCCAGCAGCTCTGGGACAGGGGGTGTTGAGCAGTACTTC. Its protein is CASSSGTGGVEQYF.

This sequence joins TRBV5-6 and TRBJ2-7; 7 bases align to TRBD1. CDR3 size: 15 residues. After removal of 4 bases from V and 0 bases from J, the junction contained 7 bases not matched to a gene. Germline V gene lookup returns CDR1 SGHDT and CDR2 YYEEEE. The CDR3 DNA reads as TGTGCCAGCAGCCCCGGACAGGAGTTCTCCTACGAGCAGTACTTC. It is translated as CASSPGQEFSYEQYF.

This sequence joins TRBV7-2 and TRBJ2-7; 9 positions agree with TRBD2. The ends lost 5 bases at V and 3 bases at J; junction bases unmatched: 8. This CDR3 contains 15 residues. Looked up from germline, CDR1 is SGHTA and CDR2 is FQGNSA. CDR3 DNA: TGTGCCAGCAGCGACCGACTAGCGGTTCGCTACGAGCAGTACTTC. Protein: CASSDRLAVRYEQYF.

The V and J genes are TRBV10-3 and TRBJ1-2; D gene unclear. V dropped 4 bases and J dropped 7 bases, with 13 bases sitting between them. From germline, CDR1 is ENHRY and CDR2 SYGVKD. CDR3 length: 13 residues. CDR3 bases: TGTGCCATCAGTGGTAACCTCGAGGGTGGCTACACCTTC. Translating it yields CAISGNLEGGYTF.

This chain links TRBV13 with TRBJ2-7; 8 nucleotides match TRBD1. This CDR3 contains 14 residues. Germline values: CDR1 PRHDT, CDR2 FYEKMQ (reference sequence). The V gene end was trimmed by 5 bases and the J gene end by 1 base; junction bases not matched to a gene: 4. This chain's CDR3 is CASSLRDRSYEQYF. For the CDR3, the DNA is TGTGCCAGCAGCCTCCGGGACAGGTCCTACGAGCAGTACTTC.

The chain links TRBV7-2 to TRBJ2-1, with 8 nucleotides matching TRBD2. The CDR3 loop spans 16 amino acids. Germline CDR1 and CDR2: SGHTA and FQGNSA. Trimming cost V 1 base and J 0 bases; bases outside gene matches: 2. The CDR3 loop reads CASSLVSGTSYNEQFF. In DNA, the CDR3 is TGTGCCAGCAGCTTAGTTAGCGGGACCTCCTACAATGAGCAGTTCTTC.

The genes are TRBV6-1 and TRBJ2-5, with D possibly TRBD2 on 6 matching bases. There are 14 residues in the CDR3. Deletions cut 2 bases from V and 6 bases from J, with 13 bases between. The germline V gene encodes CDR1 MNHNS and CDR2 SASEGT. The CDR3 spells CASSESAGLKTQYF. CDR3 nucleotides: TGTGCCAGCAGTGAAAGCGCGGGGTTAAAGACCCAGTACTTC.

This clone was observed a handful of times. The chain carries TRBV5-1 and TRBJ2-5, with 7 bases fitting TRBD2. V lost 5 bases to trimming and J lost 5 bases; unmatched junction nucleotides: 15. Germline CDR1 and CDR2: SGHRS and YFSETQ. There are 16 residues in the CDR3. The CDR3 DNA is TGCGCCAGCAGACTTGGACGGAACCTGCGGGGGGAGACCCAGTACTTC. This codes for CASRLGRNLRGETQYF.

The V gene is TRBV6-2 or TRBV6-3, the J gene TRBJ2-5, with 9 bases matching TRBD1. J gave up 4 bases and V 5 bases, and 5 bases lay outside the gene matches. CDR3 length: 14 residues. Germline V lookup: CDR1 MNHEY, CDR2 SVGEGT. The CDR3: CASSIGTGRETQYF. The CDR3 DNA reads TGTGCCAGCAGTATAGGGACAGGGCGAGAGACCCAGTACTTC.

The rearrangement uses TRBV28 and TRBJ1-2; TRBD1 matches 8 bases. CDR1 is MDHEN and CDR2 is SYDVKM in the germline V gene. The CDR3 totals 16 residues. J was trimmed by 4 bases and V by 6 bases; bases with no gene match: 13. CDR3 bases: TGTGCCAGCAGCACCCCACAGGGGGGGGGACGCTATGGCTACACCTTC. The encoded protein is CASSTPQGGGRYGYTF.

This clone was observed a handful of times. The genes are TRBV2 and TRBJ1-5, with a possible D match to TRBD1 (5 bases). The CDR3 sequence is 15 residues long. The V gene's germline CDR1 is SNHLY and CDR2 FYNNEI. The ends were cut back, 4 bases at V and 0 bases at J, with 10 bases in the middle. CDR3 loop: CASSVTGYSNQPQHF. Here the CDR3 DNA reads TGTGCCAGCAGTGTCACAGGTTATAGCAATCAGCCCCAGCATTTT.

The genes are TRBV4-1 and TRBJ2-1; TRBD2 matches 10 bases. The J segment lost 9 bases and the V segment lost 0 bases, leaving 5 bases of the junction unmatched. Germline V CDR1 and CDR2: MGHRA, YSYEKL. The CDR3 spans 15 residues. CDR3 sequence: CASSQEGTSEGEQFF. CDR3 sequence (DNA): TGCGCCAGCAGCCAAGAAGGGACTAGCGAAGGTGAGCAGTTCTTC.

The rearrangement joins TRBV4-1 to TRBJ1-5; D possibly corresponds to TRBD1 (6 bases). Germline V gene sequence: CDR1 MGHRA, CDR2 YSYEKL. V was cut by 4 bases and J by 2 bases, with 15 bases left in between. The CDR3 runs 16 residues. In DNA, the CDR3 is TGCGCCAGCAGCCTTACGCGGGCAGGGGGCAATCAGCCCCAGCATTTT. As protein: CASSLTRAGGNQPQHF.

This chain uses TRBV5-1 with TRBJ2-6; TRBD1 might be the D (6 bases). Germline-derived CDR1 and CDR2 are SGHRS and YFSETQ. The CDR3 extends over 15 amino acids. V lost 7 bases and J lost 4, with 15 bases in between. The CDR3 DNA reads TGCGCCAGCGAAGGAACAGGGTACGGGGCCAACGTCCTGACTTTC. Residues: CASEGTGYGANVLTF.

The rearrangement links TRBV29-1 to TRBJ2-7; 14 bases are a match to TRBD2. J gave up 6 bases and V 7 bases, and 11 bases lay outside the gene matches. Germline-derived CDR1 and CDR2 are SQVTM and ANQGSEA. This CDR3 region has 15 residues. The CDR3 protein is CSAAGTSGSRSEQYF. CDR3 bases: TGCAGCGCCGCCGGGACTAGCGGGAGCAGATCCGAGCAGTACTTC.

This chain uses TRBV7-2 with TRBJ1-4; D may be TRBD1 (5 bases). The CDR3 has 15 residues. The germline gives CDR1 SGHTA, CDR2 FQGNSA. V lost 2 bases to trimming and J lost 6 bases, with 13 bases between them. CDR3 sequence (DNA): TGTGCCAGCAGCTTACGGGGGAGTATAGATGAAAAACTGTTTTTT. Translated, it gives CASSLRGSIDEKLFF.

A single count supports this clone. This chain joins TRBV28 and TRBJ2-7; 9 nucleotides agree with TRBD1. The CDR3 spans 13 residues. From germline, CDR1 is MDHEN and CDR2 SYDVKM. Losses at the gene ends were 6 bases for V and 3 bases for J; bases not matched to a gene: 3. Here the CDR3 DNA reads TGTGCCAGCAGACGACAGGGGGACTACGAGCAGTACTTC. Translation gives CASRRQGDYEQYF.

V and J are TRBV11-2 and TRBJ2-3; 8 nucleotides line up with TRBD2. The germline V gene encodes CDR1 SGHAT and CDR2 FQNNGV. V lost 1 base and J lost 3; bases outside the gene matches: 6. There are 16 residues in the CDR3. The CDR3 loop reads CASSLVRLARTDTQYF. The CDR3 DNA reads TGTGCCAGCAGCTTAGTGAGACTAGCGAGGACAGATACGCAGTATTTT.

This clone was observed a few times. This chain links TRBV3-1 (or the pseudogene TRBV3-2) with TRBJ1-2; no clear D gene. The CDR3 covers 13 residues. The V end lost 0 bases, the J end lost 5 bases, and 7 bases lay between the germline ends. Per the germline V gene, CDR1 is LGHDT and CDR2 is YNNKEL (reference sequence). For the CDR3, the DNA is TGTGCCAGCAGCCAAGATCCCAGGTATGGCTACACCTTC. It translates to CASSQDPRYGYTF.

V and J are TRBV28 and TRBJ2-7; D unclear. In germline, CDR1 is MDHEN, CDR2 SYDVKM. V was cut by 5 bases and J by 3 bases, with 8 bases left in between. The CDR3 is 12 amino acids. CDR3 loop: CASSPLVYEQYF. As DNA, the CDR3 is TGTGCCAGCAGTCCTCTAGTCTACGAGCAGTACTTC.

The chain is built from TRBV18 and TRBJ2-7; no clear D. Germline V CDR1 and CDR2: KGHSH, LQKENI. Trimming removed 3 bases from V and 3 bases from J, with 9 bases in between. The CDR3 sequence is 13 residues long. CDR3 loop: CASSPAIIYEQYF. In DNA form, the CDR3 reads TGTGCCAGCTCACCGGCCATTATCTACGAGCAGTACTTC.

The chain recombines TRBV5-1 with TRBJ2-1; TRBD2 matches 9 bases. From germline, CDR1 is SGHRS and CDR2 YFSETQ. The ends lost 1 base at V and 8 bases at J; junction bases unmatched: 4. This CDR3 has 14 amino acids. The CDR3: CASSLSGRFDEQFF. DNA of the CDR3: TGCGCCAGCAGCTTGAGCGGGAGGTTCGATGAGCAGTTCTTC.